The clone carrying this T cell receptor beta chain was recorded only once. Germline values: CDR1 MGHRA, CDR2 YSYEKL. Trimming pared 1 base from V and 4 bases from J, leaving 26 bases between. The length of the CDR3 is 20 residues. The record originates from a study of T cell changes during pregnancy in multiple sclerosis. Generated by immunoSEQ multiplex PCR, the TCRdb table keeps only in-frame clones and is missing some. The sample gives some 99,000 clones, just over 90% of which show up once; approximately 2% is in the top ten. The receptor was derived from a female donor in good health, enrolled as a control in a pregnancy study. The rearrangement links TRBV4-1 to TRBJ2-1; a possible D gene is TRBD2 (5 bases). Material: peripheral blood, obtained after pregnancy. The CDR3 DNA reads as TGCGCCAGCAGCCAAGTGAAGATCAGGACTTTCAACATACTATACAATGAGCAGTTCTTC. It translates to CASSQVKIRTFNILYNEQFF.